Presented here are 19 T cell receptor beta chains from one specimen sequenced in a study of shared clonotypes between healthy human individuals. Generated by immunoSEQ multiplex PCR, the TCRdb table keeps only in-frame clones and is missing some. The sample consists of about 490,000 clones, 79% of them appearing once. The specimen sequenced was PBMCs. Receptors originate from a woman aged 40 to 49 in good health. Some clones in this sample may be carry-over from other donors' samples.

The V call is TRBV4-2, the J call TRBJ2-7; D remains unclear. With 0 bases removed from V and 2 bases from J, the gap between germline ends came to 11 bases. Germline loops: CDR1 LGHNA, CDR2 YNFKEQ. CDR3 length equals 15 residues. The CDR3 sequence: CASSQDFSPTYEQYF. The CDR3 bases are TGTGCCAGCAGCCAAGATTTTAGCCCCACCTACGAGCAGTACTTC.

The chain has TRBV5-4 and TRBJ2-4, with TRBD2 matching 13 bases. This CDR3 has 18 amino acids. Germline CDR1 SGHNT, CDR2 YYREEE (reference sequence). Trimming removed 4 bases from V and 0 bases from J; junction bases left unmatched: 7. The CDR3 sequence: CASSPWTSGSSAKNIQYF. The CDR3 DNA sequence: TGTGCCAGCAGCCCCTGGACTAGCGGGAGTTCAGCCAAAAACATTCAGTACTTC. The full variable domain, rest sourced from reference TRBV5-4 and TRBJ2-4, is ETGVTQSPTHLIKTRGQQVTLRCSSQSGHNTVSWYQQALGQGPQFIFQYYREEENGRGNFPPRFSGLQFPNYSSELNVNALELDDSALYLCASSPWTSGSSAKNIQYFGAGTRLSVL.

The rearrangement uses TRBV27 and TRBJ2-3; no definite D call. With 1 base removed from V and 0 bases from J, the gap between germline ends came to 5 bases. In germline, CDR1 is MNHEY, CDR2 SMNVEV (reference sequence). This CDR3 has 14 residues. The CDR3 sequence: CASSLFYSTDTQYF. CDR3 DNA: TGTGCCAGCAGTTTATTCTATAGCACAGATACGCAGTATTTT.

This rearrangement joins TRBV10-3 to TRBJ2-2, with 16 bases lining up with TRBD2. Trimming cost V 6 bases and J 0 bases; bases outside gene matches: 7. The V gene's germline CDR1 is ENHRY and CDR2 SYGVKD. This CDR3 is built from 19 residues. The CDR3 DNA is TGTGCCATCAGAAAGGGACTAGCGGGAGGGGCCCCGAACACCGGGGAGCTGTTTTTT. Its protein is CAIRKGLAGGAPNTGELFF.

This chain links TRBV15 with TRBJ2-2, with D perhaps TRBD2 (5 bases). The CDR3 runs to 17 residues. Germline CDR1 is LNHNV and CDR2 is YYDKDF (reference sequence). The germline V and J ends were trimmed by 0 bases and 1 base, with 12 bases remaining between them. The CDR3 region is CATSRDRRSGNTGELFF. The CDR3 nucleotides are TGTGCCACCAGCAGAGATCGTAGGAGCGGGAACACCGGGGAGCTGTTTTTT.

The gene calls are TRBV5-1 and TRBJ2-2, with D tentatively TRBD1 (6 bases). The CDR3 runs 14 residues. The V end lost 0 bases, the J end lost 4 bases, and 7 bases lay between the germline ends. Germline CDR1 SGHRS, CDR2 YFSETQ. Here the CDR3 reads CASSLGGRTGELFF. The CDR3, as DNA: TGCGCCAGCAGCTTGGGGGGGCGCACCGGGGAGCTGTTTTTT.

The chain uses TRBV7-9 and TRBJ2-5; 10 nucleotides match TRBD2. The CDR3 length is 16 residues. Trimming cost V 6 bases and J 5 bases; bases outside gene matches: 12. CDR1 is SEHNR and CDR2 is FQNEAQ in the germline V gene (reference sequence). The CDR3 sequence is CASRRPLAGAKETQYF. The CDR3 nucleotides are TGTGCCAGCAGGCGACCCCTAGCGGGAGCAAAGGAGACCCAGTACTTC.

The chain recombines TRBV7-3 with TRBJ2-1; TRBD2 is a possible D gene (5 bases). Germline V gene lookup returns CDR1 SGHTA and CDR2 FQGTGA. The length of the CDR3 is 15 residues. V lost 5 bases, J lost 0 bases, and 11 bases lay in between. The CDR3 reads CASSLGRVSYNEQFF. In DNA, the CDR3 is TGTGCCAGCAGCCTAGGGAGAGTCTCCTACAATGAGCAGTTCTTC.

This chain joins TRBV7-6 and TRBJ2-2; TRBD2 matches 11 bases. CDR1 is SGHVS, CDR2 FNYEAQ, per germline. The CDR3 runs 18 residues. The V segment lost 2 bases and the J segment 0 bases; nucleotides outside the gene matches: 5. The CDR3 sequence is CASSLRASGRTNTGELFF. In nucleotides, the CDR3 is TGTGCCAGCAGCTTACGGGCTAGCGGGAGGACGAACACCGGGGAGCTGTTTTTT.

V gene TRBV4-3 combines with J gene TRBJ2-5; D gene unclear. The better agreement between TRBJ2-7 and the DNA end casts doubt on the J call. The CDR3 loop spans 17 amino acids. CDR1 and CDR2 (germline): LGHNA, YSLEER. The CDR3 DNA is TGCGCCAGCAGCCAAGATTCCCGCGCTGGTGGTCCTTACGAGCAGTACTTC. Protein: CASSQDSRAGGPYEQYF.

The chain is built from TRBV12-5 and TRBJ2-3; 8 bases align to TRBD2. Germline CDR1 is LGHNT and CDR2 is FRNRAP. The CDR3 extends over 20 amino acids. The junction had 21 bases not matched to a gene; V was cut back by 0 bases and J by 7 bases. The CDR3 loop is CASGLVRDYFTSGQEYTQYF. CDR3 DNA: TGTGCTAGTGGTTTGGTCCGAGATTACTTTACTAGCGGCCAGGAATATACGCAGTATTTT.

The gene calls are TRBV6-6 and TRBJ2-5; D unresolved. Trimming removed 6 bases at V and 3 bases at J, with 5 bases between. Per the germline V gene, CDR1 is MNHNY and CDR2 is SVGAGI (reference sequence). The CDR3 covers 11 residues. CDR3 loop: CASSLEETQYF. The CDR3 DNA reads TGTGCCAGCAGCTTGGAAGAGACCCAGTACTTC.

This rearrangement joins TRBV19 to TRBJ1-5; maybe TRBD1 (5 bases). CDR3 size: 15 residues. From germline, CDR1 is LNHDA and CDR2 SQIVND (reference sequence). V lost 6 bases and J lost 9, with 21 bases in between. CDR3 DNA sequence: TGTGCCAGTAGCCCCGGGACTACCAAAGGCGGGCCCCAGCATTTT. It yields the protein CASSPGTTKGGPQHF.

This clone occurred many times. At the DNA level, this CDR3 is encoded by other sequences in the same sample as well. The chain uses TRBV5-1 and TRBJ2-7, with TRBD2 matching 11 bases. Per germline, CDR1 SGHRS and CDR2 YFSETQ. The CDR3 is 16 amino acids. With 4 bases clipped from V and 2 bases from J, the junction kept 8 bases outside the gene matches. The CDR3 loop reads CASSPGLAGVAYEQYF. CDR3 bases: TGCGCCAGCAGCCCCGGACTAGCGGGCGTCGCCTACGAGCAGTACTTC. The variable domain in full, with the rest retrieved from reference TRBV5-1 and TRBJ2-7, is KAGVTQTPRYLIKTRGQQVTLSCSPISGHRSVSWYQQTPGQGLQFLFEYFSETQRNKGNFPGRFSGRQFSNSRSEMNVSTLELGDSALYLCASSPGLAGVAYEQYFGPGTRLTVT.

This clone was picked up one time. CDR3 coding DNA: TGTGCCAGCAGCGGGGAGGGCTACGAGCAGTACTTC. It specifies CASSGEGYEQYF. The chain joins TRBV9 to TRBJ2-7; 7 positions match TRBD2. This CDR3 spans 12 amino acids. The germline V gene encodes CDR1 SGDLS and CDR2 YYNGEE. V lost 3 bases, J lost 3 bases, and 0 bases stayed unmatched.

The chain carries TRBV2 and TRBJ1-2, with TRBD1 as a possible D gene (5 bases). V was trimmed by 5 bases and J by 1 base, leaving 17 bases between them. From germline, CDR1 is SNHLY and CDR2 FYNNEI. The CDR3 is made up of 16 amino acids. In DNA form, the CDR3 reads TGTGCCAGCAGTACAGATCGGGACGGAGATAACTATGGCTACACCTTC. Translating it yields CASSTDRDGDNYGYTF.

The chain recombines TRBV5-1 with TRBJ2-3, with 9 bases lining up with TRBD2. The CDR3 spans 16 residues. Germline loops: CDR1 SGHRS, CDR2 YFSETQ. After removal of 0 bases from V and 2 bases from J, the junction contained 4 bases not matched to a gene. The CDR3 here is CASSLGIAGDTDTQYF. CDR3 coding DNA: TGCGCCAGCAGCTTGGGAATAGCGGGAGACACAGATACGCAGTATTTT.

The V gene is TRBV7-2, the J gene TRBJ2-5; TRBD1 matches 8 bases. The junction had 13 bases not matched to a gene; V was cut back by 5 bases and J by 5 bases. Germline assignment: CDR1 SGHTA and CDR2 FQGNSA. This CDR3 spans 16 amino acids. Here the CDR3 DNA reads TGTGCCAGCAGCGCCCCGGGACAGGTGCGACGGGAGACCCAGTACTTC. It encodes CASSAPGQVRRETQYF.

This sequence joins TRBV6-6 and TRBJ2-3; no clear D gene. The length of the CDR3 is 12 residues. The V and J ends lost 5 bases and 4 bases respectively, with 7 bases between them. Germline CDR1 reads MNHNY; CDR2 reads SVGAGI (reference sequence). The DNA of the CDR3 is TGTGCCAGCAGTCCGCGGCCAGATACGCAGTATTTT. It codes for CASSPRPDTQYF.